These T cell receptor beta chains were read from a single sample in a study of OX40 agonist ivuxolimab in advanced cancers. Clones were read by immunoSEQ multiplex PCR, and TCRdb kept only the in-frame ones, dropping some. Counted here are approximately 74,000 clones, roughly four fifths occurring once; the ten biggest clones make up 4.5% to 6%. The input for sequencing was CD4+ or CD8+ T cells sorted from blood, taken in a trial of the OX40 agonist ivuxolimab. The receptor set was obtained from an adult with an advanced solid tumor such as melanoma, head and neck, liver or kidney cancer. CDR3s include the opening cysteine and the closing phenylalanine or tryptophan. A D gene is named only where the DNA matches it firmly. Rows give clone size only sometimes, using once, few, many, or a class for an expanded clone.

size,V,J,D,CDR3,DNA
NA,TRBV5-6,TRBJ1-2,TRBD1,CASSLQAGGHYGYTF,TGTGCCAGCAGCTTGCAGGCAGGGGGTCACTATGGCTACACCTTC
NA,TRBV19,TRBJ2-7,NA,CASSIAPVGEQYF,TGTGCCAGTAGTATAGCTCCTGTGGGAGAGCAGTACTTC
NA,TRBV7-9,TRBJ2-3,NA,CASSLGQSFTDTQYF,TGTGCCAGCAGCTTGGGGCAGAGCTTCACAGATACGCAGTATTTT
NA,TRBV6-1,TRBJ2-3,NA,CASSEGDFRRDTQYF,TGTGCCAGCAGTGAAGGCGACTTCAGGAGAGATACGCAGTATTTT
NA,TRBV28,TRBJ2-7,NA,CASSLQAYEQYF,TGTGCCAGCAGCCTCCAGGCCTACGAGCAGTACTTC
NA,TRBV2,TRBJ1-2,NA,CASRGTPRGYTF,TGTGCCAGCAGGGGGACACCGCGGGGCTACACCTTC
NA,TRBV6-1,TRBJ2-2,TRBD2,CASTAGGSTGELFF,TGTGCCAGCACCGCGGGGGGGAGCACCGGGGAGCTGTTTTTT
NA,TRBV5-1,TRBJ2-5,NA,CASSLTRRIETQYF,TGCGCCAGCAGCTTGACACGGAGGATTGAGACCCAGTACTTC
NA,TRBV5-1,TRBJ2-2,NA,CASSLGVTGELFF,TGCGCCAGCAGCTTGGGGGTCACCGGGGAGCTGTTTTTT
NA,TRBV7-8,TRBJ2-1,TRBD2,CASSPGGWTSGLNEQFF,TGTGCCAGCAGCCCCGGGGGGTGGACTAGCGGCCTCAATGAGCAGTTCTTC
few,TRBV27,TRBJ2-5,NA,CASRWGAREGAQYF,TGTGCCAGCAGATGGGGGGCGAGGGAGGGGGCCCAGTACTTC
once,TRBV6-5,TRBJ2-1,TRBD2,CASSVLGGGNNEQFF,TGTGCCAGCAGTGTTTTGGGGGGGGGAAACAATGAGCAGTTCTTC
NA,TRBV11-1,TRBJ2-3,NA,CASSLSRVADTQYF,TGTGCCAGCTCCCTTTCCCGGGTGGCAGATACGCAGTATTTT
NA,TRBV13,TRBJ2-5,NA,CASSLKETQYF,TGTGCCAGCAGCTTAAAGGAGACCCAGTACTTC
NA,TRBV7-8,TRBJ2-1,NA,CASSLSPGTADEQFF,TGTGCCAGCAGCTTAAGCCCGGGGACCGCCGATGAGCAGTTCTTC
NA,TRBV15,TRBJ1-3,NA,CATSRDPPGSGNTIYF,TGTGCCACCAGCAGAGATCCCCCGGGCTCTGGAAACACCATATATTTT
NA,TRBV6-5,TRBJ2-3,NA,CASSQADTQYF,TGTGCCAGCAGTCAGGCAGATACGCAGTATTTT
few,TRBV28,TRBJ2-7,TRBD2,CATLSSGTYEQYF,TGTGCCACCCTCAGTAGCGGGACCTACGAGCAGTACTTC
NA,TRBV20-1,TRBJ2-1,NA,CSAAAGGEQFF,TGCAGTGCTGCGGCTGGGGGTGAGCAGTTCTTC
once,TRBV9,TRBJ2-1,NA,CASRGGGKNEQFF,TGTGCCAGCCGTGGAGGGGGGAAGAATGAGCAGTTCTTC
NA,TRBV5-6,TRBJ2-1,TRBD2,CASRPSGEGNEQFF,TGTGCCAGCAGGCCTAGCGGGGAAGGAAATGAGCAGTTCTTC
few,TRBV7-2,TRBJ2-3,NA,CASSLQGDTQYF,TGTGCCAGCAGCCTCCAAGGGGATACGCAGTATTTT
NA,TRBV12-1,TRBJ1-2,NA,CASSHRTVDGYTF,TGTGCCAGCAGCCACAGGACAGTCGATGGCTACACCTTC
many,TRBV5-8,TRBJ1-2,NA,CASSQDSPRGTF,TGTGCCAGCAGTCAGGACAGCCCTCGGGGCACCTTC
NA,TRBV6-5,TRBJ1-1,NA,CASSYSRGTEAFF,TGTGCCAGCAGTTACTCTCGCGGGACTGAAGCTTTCTTT
NA,TRBV4-3,TRBJ2-4,TRBD1,CASSQDVPTGLAKNIQYF,TGCGCCAGCAGCCAAGATGTACCGACAGGGCTAGCCAAAAACATTCAGTACTTC
NA,TRBV7-8,TRBJ2-3,NA,CASSSPGTVTSTDTQYF,TGTGCCAGCAGCTCGCCCGGGACTGTAACTAGCACAGATACGCAGTATTTT
NA,TRBV29-1,TRBJ2-3,NA,CSARLVDTQYF,TGCAGCGCACGGCTAGTAGATACGCAGTATTTT
NA,TRBV6-6,TRBJ1-2,NA,CASSYGGGGSYGYTF,TGTGCCAGCAGTTACGGCGGGGGCGGTAGCTATGGCTACACCTTC